The clone carrying this T cell receptor beta chain was seen many times. Looked up from germline, CDR1 is SGHAT and CDR2 is FQNNGV. V dropped 5 bases and J dropped 4; count of bases not matched to a gene: 13. The CDR3 is 18 amino acids. The source of the sample is a study of blood T cell repertoires in COVID-19. In the study's own analysis: Nucleated cell counts were estimated from reference gene primer amplification. TCRdb keeps only in-frame clones here, not all; method: immunoSEQ multiplex PCR. V and J calls plus clone size are reproduced from that table; the DNA served to infer D and trimming. This sample has approximately 260,000 clones, with 84% found just once.

Sequenced sample: peripheral blood. The chain uses TRBV11-2 and TRBJ2-5, with 13 bases identical to TRBD2. This sequence was found in a human donor in a cohort sampled during active COVID-19. This chain's CDR3 is CASSPGLAGARVGETQYF. The CDR3 DNA is TGTGCCAGCAGCCCCGGACTAGCGGGAGCAAGGGTGGGAGAGACCCAGTACTTC.